Below are 25 T cell receptor beta chains sequenced from a single sample in a study of neoadjuvant nivolumab and ipilimumab in lung cancer. Profiled with immunoSEQ multiplex PCR; TCRdb holds only in-frame clones, not every one. The sample includes approximately 31,000 clones, roughly 90% seen only once; the top ten take approximately 2.1%. This material consisted of peripheral blood, taken after neoadjuvant nivolumab, alone or with ipilimumab, at or shortly before surgery. The origin of the receptors is an adult with non-small cell lung cancer.

This chain uses TRBV5-6 with TRBJ1-5; the D gene is possibly TRBD1 (5 bases). There are 13 residues in the CDR3. Germline V gene lookup returns CDR1 SGHDT and CDR2 YYEEEE. Trimming stripped 1 base from V and 4 bases from J, with 6 bases between. The CDR3 reads CASSLNRNQPQHF. The CDR3 DNA sequence: TGTGCCAGCAGCTTGAACAGGAATCAGCCCCAGCATTTT.

This clone occurred once. The rearrangement joins TRBV5-1 to TRBJ2-3; 10 positions match TRBD2. The junction had 4 bases not matched to a gene; V was cut back by 6 bases and J by 3 bases. Germline V gene lookup returns CDR1 SGHRS and CDR2 YFSETQ. The CDR3 runs to 14 residues. CDR3 residues: CASNPGLATDTQYF. The CDR3 bases are TGCGCCAGCAATCCGGGACTAGCGACAGATACGCAGTATTTT.

The sample holds one count of this clone. The V gene is TRBV5-1, the J gene TRBJ2-5; D possibly corresponds to TRBD2 (6 bases). This CDR3 has 16 amino acids. Germline V gene data show CDR1 as SGHRS and CDR2 as YFSETQ. The V and J ends lost 6 bases and 0 bases respectively, with 18 bases between them. The CDR3 protein is CASIPGRGGYQETQYF. CDR3 DNA sequence: TGCGCCAGCATCCCCGGCCGAGGAGGGTACCAAGAGACCCAGTACTTC.

The count of this clone is one. The V and J genes are TRBV6-5 and TRBJ2-1; D is unresolved. Germline V gene sequence: CDR1 MNHEY, CDR2 SVGAGI. Between the trimmed V and J ends, which lost 6 bases and 7 bases, there was a span of 13 bases. This CDR3 is 13 amino acids long. In DNA form, the CDR3 reads TGTGCCAGCAGACTTTCACCGGAAAATGAGCAGTTCTTC. This gives the protein CASRLSPENEQFF.

This clone was picked up one time. The chain has TRBV18 and TRBJ2-5; tentative D call: TRBD1 (6 bases). Deletions cut 6 bases from V and 4 bases from J, with 12 bases between. CDR3 size: 13 residues. Germline V lookup: CDR1 KGHSH, CDR2 LQKENI. Written as DNA, the CDR3 is TGTGCCAGCTCTTCACAGGGAAGAGAGACCCAGTACTTC. This sequence encodes CASSSQGRETQYF.

V gene TRBV7-9 combines with J gene TRBJ2-1; 8 bases line up with TRBD2. This CDR3 is 15 amino acids long. Germline CDR1 SEHNR, CDR2 FQNEAQ (reference sequence). With 8 bases clipped from V and 0 bases from J, the junction kept 6 bases outside the gene matches. The CDR3 spells CASLPREGSYNEQFF. CDR3 DNA sequence: TGTGCCAGCCTACCACGGGAGGGCTCCTACAATGAGCAGTTCTTC.

Concerning this clone: The junction differs from germline at one of its ends, possibly a read error. This rearrangement joins TRBV28 to TRBJ2-7; D possibly uses TRBD1 or TRBD2 (6 bases each). Germline assignment: CDR1 MDHEN and CDR2 SYDVKM. The CDR3 spans 12 residues. This CDR3 is CASSLLGAGREF. CDR3 DNA: TGTGCCAGCAGTTTATTGGGGGCCGGGCGGGAATTC. The full variable domain, rest sourced from reference TRBV28 and TRBJ2-7, is DVKVTQSSRYLVKRTGEKVFLECVQDMDHENMFWYRQDPGLGLRLIYFSYDVKMKEKGDIPEGYSVSREKKERFSLILESASTNQTSMYLCASSLLGAGREFGPGTRLTVT.

V gene TRBV5-1 combines with J gene TRBJ2-7; the match to TRBD2 covers 8 bases. This CDR3 region has 14 residues. Germline values: CDR1 SGHRS, CDR2 YFSETQ. The V and J ends lost 5 bases and 2 bases, in that order; junction bases with no gene match: 6. The chain's CDR3 is CASRESSGTYEQYF. The CDR3 nucleotides read TGCGCCAGCAGAGAAAGTAGCGGGACCTACGAGCAGTACTTC. The full variable domain, in which reference TRBV5-1 and TRBJ2-7 provide the parts outside the CDR3, is KAGVTQTPRYLIKTRGQQVTLSCSPISGHRSVSWYQQTPGQGLQFLFEYFSETQRNKGNFPGRFSGRQFSNSRSEMNVSTLELGDSALYLCASRESSGTYEQYFGPGTRLTVT.

This clone has just a few counts. The genes are TRBV6-1 and TRBJ2-4; 8 bases agree with TRBD1. CDR1 is MNHNS and CDR2 is SASEGT in the germline V gene. After removal of 7 bases from V and 6 bases from J, the junction contained 5 bases not matched to a gene. The CDR3 extends over 13 amino acids. The CDR3 here is CASTTGEANIQYF. As DNA, the CDR3 is TGTGCCAGCACGACAGGGGAGGCAAACATTCAGTACTTC.

The count of this clone is one. The chain couples TRBV2 to TRBJ1-4, with TRBD1 as a possible D gene (5 bases). CDR1 and CDR2 from the germline V gene are SNHLY and FYNNEI. This CDR3 contains 15 residues. V shed 4 bases and J shed 0 bases, with 9 bases lying between them. The CDR3 coding sequence is TGTGCCAGCAGTGCCCTGGGGGCAACTAATGAAAAACTGTTTTTT. This encodes CASSALGATNEKLFF.

J is TRBJ1-5 and V is TRBV19, with D hard to call. Between the trimmed V and J ends, which lost 9 bases and 1 base, there was a span of 16 bases. Germline V gene sequence: CDR1 LNHDA, CDR2 SQIVND (reference sequence). There are 15 residues in the CDR3. CDR3 in DNA: TGTGCCAGCCTCCCGAGGGTTGAGAGCAATCAGCCCCAGCATTTT. Translated: CASLPRVESNQPQHF.

This chain connects TRBV4-1 to TRBJ2-1, with D possibly TRBD1 on 5 matching bases. Trimming removed 4 bases from V and 8 bases from J, with 12 bases in between. Germline lookup yields CDR1 MGHRA and CDR2 YSYEKL. The CDR3 runs to 13 residues. The CDR3 spells CASSLQGVHEQFF. The CDR3 DNA sequence: TGCGCCAGCAGCCTTCAGGGTGTCCATGAGCAGTTCTTC.

V gene TRBV6-6 combines with J gene TRBJ1-1, with a weak D call TRBD1 (5 bases). CDR1 is MNHNY and CDR2 is SVGAGI in the germline V gene (reference sequence). The CDR3 extends over 14 amino acids. The V gene lost 0 bases and the J gene lost 4 bases, with 9 bases spanning the gap. The DNA of the CDR3 is TGTGCCAGCAGTTACTCAGGGGCGAGCACTGAAGCTTTCTTT. As protein: CASSYSGASTEAFF.

The chain combines TRBV18 with TRBJ1-5, with D maybe TRBD1 (5 bases). This CDR3 is built from 15 residues. V was pared by 6 bases and J by 6 bases, with 18 bases between. Per germline, CDR1 KGHSH and CDR2 LQKENI. DNA of the CDR3: TGTGCCAGCTCCCCAAGAAGAGGGGATGGTCAGCCCCAGCATTTT. Its translation: CASSPRRGDGQPQHF.

The genes are TRBV7-9 and TRBJ2-3; D is unclear. Looked up from germline, CDR1 is SEHNR and CDR2 is FQNEAQ (reference sequence). This CDR3 is 11 amino acids long. Trimming took 11 bases from V and 3 from J, leaving 9 bases between them. CDR3 sequence: CAEQPTDTQYF. For the CDR3, the DNA is TGTGCCGAGCAGCCGACAGATACGCAGTATTTT.

V gene TRBV15 combines with J gene TRBJ1-4; 9 nucleotides match TRBD1. From germline, CDR1 is LNHNV and CDR2 YYDKDF (reference sequence). The V and J ends lost 3 bases and 6 bases, in that order; junction bases with no gene match: 14. This CDR3 contains 18 residues. The CDR3 DNA follows: TGTGCCACCAGCAGGCTCCCGGGACAGGGAAGTCGGGATGAAAAACTGTTTTTT. This translates into CATSRLPGQGSRDEKLFF.

The sample holds one count of this clone. The chain uses TRBV29-1 and TRBJ1-2, with D uncertain. The V and J ends lost 6 bases and 0 bases respectively, with 20 bases between them. The CDR3 loop spans 16 amino acids. CDR1 and CDR2 (germline): SQVTM, ANQGSEA. CDR3 region: CSVAPEWQASNYGYTF. The CDR3, as DNA: TGCAGCGTGGCCCCCGAGTGGCAGGCCTCTAACTATGGCTACACCTTC.

In its sample, this clone was seen a few times. The rearrangement joins TRBV10-2 to TRBJ2-5; TRBD2 matches at 7 bases. The germline V gene encodes CDR1 WSHSY and CDR2 SAAADI. This CDR3 comprises 12 residues. The V segment lost 9 bases and the J segment 3 bases; nucleotides outside the gene matches: 4. CDR3 loop: CASGLVEETQYF. The CDR3 region has the DNA TGCGCCAGTGGACTAGTTGAAGAGACCCAGTACTTC.

This chain links TRBV2 with TRBJ2-7; 10 positions match TRBD1. CDR3 size: 14 residues. CDR1 and CDR2 (germline): SNHLY, FYNNEI. With V trimmed by 6 bases and J by 6 bases, 8 bases remained unmatched. CDR3 protein: CASRTGQGIGEQYF. CDR3 DNA: TGTGCCAGCAGAACGGGACAGGGGATCGGCGAGCAGTACTTC.

This sequence joins TRBV5-5 and TRBJ1-4; TRBD1 might be the D (5 bases). V gave up 4 bases and J gave up 0 bases, with 13 bases separating them. Germline V lookup: CDR1 SGHKS, CDR2 YYEKEE (reference sequence). The CDR3 covers 16 residues. Here the CDR3 DNA reads TGTGCCAGCAGCACCAGACAGTTTGCAACTAATGAAAAACTGTTTTTT. Protein sequence: CASSTRQFATNEKLFF.

This clone was observed a few times. V and J are TRBV15 and TRBJ2-1; D remains ambiguous. Germline CDR1 is LNHNV and CDR2 is YYDKDF (reference sequence). There are 12 residues in the CDR3. The V gene lost 1 base and the J gene lost 11 bases, with 9 bases spanning the gap. For the CDR3, the DNA is TGTGCCACCAGCAGAGGAGACGGAAAGCAGTTCTTC. Translating gives CATSRGDGKQFF.

The chain recombines TRBV19 with TRBJ2-3; D is unclear. Germline V gene data show CDR1 as LNHDA and CDR2 as SQIVND (reference sequence). This CDR3 has 17 amino acids. V lost 3 bases and J 1 base, leaving 17 bases between the germline ends. The CDR3 reads CASSILASPGGTDTQYF. CDR3 nucleotides: TGTGCCAGTAGTATTCTTGCTTCTCCTGGGGGCACAGATACGCAGTATTTT.

The rearrangement joins TRBV27 to TRBJ2-1; 9 nucleotides line up with TRBD2. The V and J ends lost 7 bases and 3 bases, in that order; junction bases with no gene match: 7. CDR3 length: 15 amino acids. From germline, CDR1 is MNHEY and CDR2 SMNVEV (reference sequence). CDR3 sequence (DNA): TGTGCCAGCAATAGGGCTAGCGGGAACTACAATGAGCAGTTCTTC. This translates into CASNRASGNYNEQFF.

The chain uses TRBV14 and TRBJ2-2; D is unclear. The CDR3 has 13 residues. The V and J ends lost 2 bases and 1 base respectively, with 2 bases between them. Germline assignment: CDR1 SGHDN and CDR2 FVKESK. The CDR3 sequence: CASSQKNTGELFF. The CDR3 region has the DNA TGTGCCAGCAGCCAAAAGAACACCGGGGAGCTGTTTTTT.

The J gene is TRBJ1-4, the V gene TRBV5-4; TRBD1 matches 7 bases. The germline gives CDR1 SGHNT, CDR2 YYREEE (reference sequence). The CDR3 totals 15 residues. V lost 0 bases and J lost 5; bases outside the gene matches: 4. For the CDR3, the DNA is TGTGCCAGCAGCTTGGATGGGACAGTAAATGAAAAACTGTTTTTT. This gives the protein CASSLDGTVNEKLFF.